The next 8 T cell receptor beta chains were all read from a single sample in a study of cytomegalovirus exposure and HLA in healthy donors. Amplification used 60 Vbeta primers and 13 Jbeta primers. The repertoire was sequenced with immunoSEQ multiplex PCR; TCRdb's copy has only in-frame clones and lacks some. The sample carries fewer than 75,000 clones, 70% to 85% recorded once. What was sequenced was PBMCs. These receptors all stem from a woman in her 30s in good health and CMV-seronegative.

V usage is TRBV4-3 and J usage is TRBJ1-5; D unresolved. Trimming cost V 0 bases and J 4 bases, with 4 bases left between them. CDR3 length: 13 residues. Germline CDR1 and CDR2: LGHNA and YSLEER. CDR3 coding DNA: TGCGCCAGCAGCCAAGATCATAATCAGCCCCAGCATTTT. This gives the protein CASSQDHNQPQHF.

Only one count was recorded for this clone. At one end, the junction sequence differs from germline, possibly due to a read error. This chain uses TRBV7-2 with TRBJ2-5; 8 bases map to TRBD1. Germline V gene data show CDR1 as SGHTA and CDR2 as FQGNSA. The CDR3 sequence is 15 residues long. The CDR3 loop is CAGSFEPGGGETQYF. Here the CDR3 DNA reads TGTGCCGGCAGCTTTGAACCAGGGGGCGGGGAGACCCAGTACTTC.

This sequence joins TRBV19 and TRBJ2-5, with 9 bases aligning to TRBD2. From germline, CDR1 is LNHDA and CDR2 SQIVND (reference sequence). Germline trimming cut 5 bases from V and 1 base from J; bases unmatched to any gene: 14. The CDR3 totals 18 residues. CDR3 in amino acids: CASSGRRSSGVIQETQYF. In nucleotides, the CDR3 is TGTGCCAGTAGTGGGAGGAGGTCTAGCGGGGTTATCCAAGAGACCCAGTACTTC.

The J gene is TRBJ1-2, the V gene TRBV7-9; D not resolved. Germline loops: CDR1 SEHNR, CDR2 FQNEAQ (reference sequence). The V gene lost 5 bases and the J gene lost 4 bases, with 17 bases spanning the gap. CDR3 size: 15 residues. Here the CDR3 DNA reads TGTGCCAGCAGCGACTCTATAGACGGGTTCTATGGCTACACCTTC. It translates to CASSDSIDGFYGYTF. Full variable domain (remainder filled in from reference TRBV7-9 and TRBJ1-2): DTGVSQNPRHKITKRGQNVTFRCDPISEHNRLYWYRQTLGQGPEFLTYFQNEAQLEKSRLLSDRFSAERPKGSFSTLEIQRTEQGDSAMYLCASSDSIDGFYGYTFGSGTRLTVV.

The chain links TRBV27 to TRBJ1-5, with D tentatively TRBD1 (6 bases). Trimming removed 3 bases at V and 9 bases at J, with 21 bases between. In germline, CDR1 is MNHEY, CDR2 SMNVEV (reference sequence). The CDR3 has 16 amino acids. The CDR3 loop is CASSFSGGAQGRPQHF. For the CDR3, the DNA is TGTGCCAGCAGTTTCTCCGGGGGGGCCCAAGGGCGGCCCCAGCATTTT.

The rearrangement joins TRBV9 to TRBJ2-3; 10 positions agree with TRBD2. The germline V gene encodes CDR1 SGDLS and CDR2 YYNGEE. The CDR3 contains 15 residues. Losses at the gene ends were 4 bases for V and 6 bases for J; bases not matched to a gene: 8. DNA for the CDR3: TGTGCCAGCAGCCCAAGACTAGCGGGCGGGGATACGCAGTATTTT. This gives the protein CASSPRLAGGDTQYF. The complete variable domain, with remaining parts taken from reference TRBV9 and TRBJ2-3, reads DSGVTQTPKHLITATGQRVTLRCSPRSGDLSVYWYQQSLDQGLQFLIQYYNGEERAKGNILERFSAQQFPDLHSELNLSSLELGDSALYFCASSPRLAGGDTQYFGPGTRLTVL.

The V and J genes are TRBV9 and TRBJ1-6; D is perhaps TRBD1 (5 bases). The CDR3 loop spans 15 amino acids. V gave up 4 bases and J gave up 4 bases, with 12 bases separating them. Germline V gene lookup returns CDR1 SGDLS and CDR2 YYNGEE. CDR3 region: CASSPSTDYNSPLHF. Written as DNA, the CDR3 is TGTGCCAGCAGCCCCTCGACAGATTATAATTCACCCCTCCACTTT.

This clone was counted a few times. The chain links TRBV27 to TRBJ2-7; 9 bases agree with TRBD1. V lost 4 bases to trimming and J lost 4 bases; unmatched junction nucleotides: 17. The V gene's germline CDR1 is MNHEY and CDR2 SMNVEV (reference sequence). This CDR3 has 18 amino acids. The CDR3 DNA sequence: TGTGCCAGCAGTTACAATCCCGGTGGACAGGGGATAATTTACGAGCAGTACGTC. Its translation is CASSYNPGGQGIIYEQYV.